These 14 T cell receptor beta chains were all obtained from the same sample, sequenced in a study of blood T cell repertoires in COVID-19. Sequencing was performed with immunoSEQ multiplex PCR; in TCRdb, only in-frame clones are kept and a portion is missing. Here the sample spans over 45,000 clones, over 90% being singletons. The sequencing input was peripheral blood. The receptor set was obtained from a man in his forties or fifties with acute or convalescent COVID-19.

V usage is TRBV24-1 and J usage is TRBJ2-2, with a possible D match to TRBD1 (6 bases). V lost 7 bases to trimming and J lost 5 bases, with 10 bases between them. The length of the CDR3 is 13 residues. Germline CDR1 is KGHDR and CDR2 is SFDVKD. DNA for the CDR3: TGTGCCACCAGGGACAGCTCGACCGGGGAGCTGTTTTTT. This sequence encodes CATRDSSTGELFF.

The chain has TRBV27 and TRBJ2-1, with 10 bases lining up with TRBD2. The trim removed 4 bases at V and 4 bases at J, leaving 4 bases unmatched. This CDR3 region has 15 residues. Per germline, CDR1 MNHEY and CDR2 SMNVEV (reference sequence). CDR3 DNA sequence: TGTGCCAGCAGTTCCGAGCGGGAGGGGTACAATGAGCAGTTCTTC. Translating it yields CASSSEREGYNEQFF.

The chain links TRBV6-6 to TRBJ2-1; 12 bases match TRBD2. Germline loops: CDR1 MNHNY, CDR2 SVGAGI (reference sequence). The trim removed 6 bases at V and 6 bases at J, leaving 6 bases unmatched. The CDR3 extends over 15 amino acids. The CDR3 nucleotides are TGTGCCAGCAGCAGACCGGGACTAGCGGGCAATGAGCAGTTCTTC. Amino acids: CASSRPGLAGNEQFF.

The chain carries TRBV5-1 and TRBJ2-1; D remains ambiguous. Germline lookup yields CDR1 SGHRS and CDR2 YFSETQ. The CDR3 totals 17 residues. The V gene lost 4 bases and the J gene lost 0 bases, with 17 bases spanning the gap. As DNA, the CDR3 is TGCGCCAGCAGCCTTTCCTCTAGTAGTAGCTCCTACAATGAGCAGTTCTTC. Protein sequence: CASSLSSSSSSYNEQFF.

The chain joins TRBV5-8 to TRBJ1-5; D is unresolved. CDR1 is SGHTS, CDR2 YDEGEE, per germline. The CDR3 spans 13 residues. V gave up 7 bases and J gave up 2 bases, with 10 bases separating them. The CDR3 nucleotides read TGTGCCAGCCGAGGCATCCGCAATCAGCCCCAGCATTTT. It yields the protein CASRGIRNQPQHF.

The gene calls are TRBV18 and TRBJ1-1; 7 bases fit TRBD1. V was clipped by 3 bases and J by 1 base; unmatched bases: 2. CDR3 length equals 14 residues. CDR1 and CDR2 (germline): KGHSH, LQKENI. The CDR3 sequence: CASSPWDRNTEAFF. CDR3 DNA: TGTGCCAGCTCACCCTGGGACAGGAACACTGAAGCTTTCTTT.

This chain links TRBV2 with TRBJ2-7; perhaps TRBD2 as D (5 bases). Trimming pared 8 bases from V and 6 bases from J, leaving 8 bases between. Germline CDR1 SNHLY, CDR2 FYNNEI. The CDR3 has 10 amino acids. CDR3 residues: CASGRLEQYF. As DNA, the CDR3 is TGTGCCAGCGGGAGACTCGAGCAGTACTTC.

The CDR3 sequence is CASSQRGGANTGELFF. DNA for the CDR3: TGCGCCAGCAGCCAAAGGGGAGGGGCGAACACCGGGGAGCTGTTTTTT. J is TRBJ2-2 and V is TRBV4-1, with 7 bases aligning to TRBD2. The V gene's germline CDR1 is MGHRA and CDR2 YSYEKL. This CDR3 contains 16 residues. Trimming at V came to 2 bases and at J to 0 bases, leaving 3 bases not matched to a gene.

V usage is TRBV4-3 and J usage is TRBJ1-2, with a weak D call TRBD1 (6 bases). The germline V gene has CDR1 LGHNA and CDR2 YSLEER. Trimming stripped 1 base from V and 9 bases from J, with 9 bases between. The CDR3 loop spans 12 amino acids. CDR3 nucleotide sequence: TGCGCCAGCAGCCAAGGGACAGTTCGCTACACCTTC. Protein: CASSQGTVRYTF.

V gene TRBV27 combines with J gene TRBJ2-7, with D maybe TRBD1 (5 bases). The CDR3 contains 13 residues. Deletions cut 4 bases from V and 6 bases from J, with 13 bases between. Per germline, CDR1 MNHEY and CDR2 SMNVEV (reference sequence). The CDR3 DNA reads as TGTGCCAGCAGTTATCAGGGTGTCGGCGAGCAGTACTTC. Amino acid sequence: CASSYQGVGEQYF.

The chain has TRBV25-1 and TRBJ1-4; D is perhaps TRBD1 (5 bases). With 4 bases removed from V and 2 bases from J, the gap between germline ends came to 14 bases. CDR1 is MGHDK, CDR2 SYGVNS, per germline. The CDR3 length is 16 residues. Here the CDR3 DNA reads TGTGCCAGCAGTGTCGGCAGGGCGGGGACTAATGAAAAACTGTTTTTT. Translated, it gives CASSVGRAGTNEKLFF.

This chain connects TRBV11-2 to TRBJ2-7; TRBD1 might be the D (5 bases). Between the trimmed V and J ends, which lost 2 bases and 1 base, there was a span of 18 bases. Germline V lookup: CDR1 SGHAT, CDR2 FQNNGV. CDR3 length: 17 residues. Here the CDR3 reads CASSLLTQGFESYEQYF. CDR3 sequence (DNA): TGTGCCAGCAGCTTATTAACTCAGGGCTTTGAGTCCTACGAGCAGTACTTC.

The V gene is TRBV7-9, the J gene TRBJ2-1; TRBD2 matches at 7 bases. In germline, CDR1 is SEHNR, CDR2 FQNEAQ (reference sequence). V gave up 6 bases and J gave up 7 bases; unmatched junction bases: 12. This CDR3 has 15 residues. Written as DNA, the CDR3 is TGTGCCAGCAGACCCCTAGGGGAGGGCCAGAATGAGCAGTTCTTC. Its translation is CASRPLGEGQNEQFF.

Here the CDR3 DNA reads TGTGCCACCAGCGGATGGAGCTCCTACAATGAGCAGTTCTTC. Protein product: CATSGWSSYNEQFF. The gene calls are TRBV15 and TRBJ2-1; D not certain. CDR3 length: 14 amino acids. The germline V gene has CDR1 LNHNV and CDR2 YYDKDF (reference sequence). V was cut by 5 bases and J by 0 bases, with 8 bases left in between.